What follows is one TCR beta chain and its context. This clonotype was detected many times. Its binding antigen is unknown. No base quality information exists; no much larger clone differs at one position. These data are taken from a study of T cells in Graves' hyperthyroidism and ophthalmopathy (dated 2019 in TCRdb). Context from the whole study: Peripheral blood samples were taken at initial diagnosis, before any treatment was given. The roughly 94 discovery patients were randomly split 7:3 into training and test sets. The study also compared thyroid tissue and blood T-cell repertoires from a handful of Graves' hyperthyroidism patients. Following sampling, methimazole starting at 30 mg daily was given to hyperthyroidism patients, and high-dose intravenous methylprednisolone was given to ophthalmopathy patients. TCR Vbeta CDR3 sequencing of 120 to 150 peripheral blood samples (under 45 ophthalmopathy, 75 to 80 hyperthyroidism and some 17 progressor patients) is reported in the paper. A discovery cohort of around 98 patients, about 44 with Graves' ophthalmopathy and about 60 with stable Graves' hyperthyroidism, was used to find distinguishing TCR V-J signatures. Whether ophthalmopathy could be predicted prospectively was tested in an independent validation cohort made up of 18 to 20 hyperthyroidism patients plus 17 patients who later progressed to ophthalmopathy.

Amplification of TCR beta CDR3 regions was carried out from RNA transcripts. The TCR CDR3 was subjected to a first round of RT-PCR using the HTBI primer set and the Qiagen OneStep RT-PCR kit. Libraries were constructed in a second round of multiplex PCR, after which size selection and purification were performed. Paired-end sequencing of the libraries was performed with 100 bp reads on an Illumina HiSeq2000. Turning to the authors' computational methods: SOAPnuke was used to process the raw data, removing reads that contained adapters or uncalled bases, had a mean Phred below 15, or lacked an exact match to the constant primer or identifier. High-quality paired reads were merged using COPE v1.2.5, and each unique nucleotide sequence was defined as a clonotype. MiTCR v1.1 was used to align clonotypes to the IMGT TRBV, TRBD and TRBJ reference segments. Only V-J combinations with frequency above 0.0001, covering about 99% of repertoires, were analysed. The TCS score was defined as F50 (clonal expansion) divided by E x V (chaos), with BLOSUM62-based TCRdist calculated between CDR3 peptides within each V-J. Welch's t-statistics and random forest reduced 450 to 600 V-J features to about 12, which were used in a naive Bayes classifier (R e1071). TCRdb itself trimmed the public reads at Q25 with fastp, ran MiXCR and retained productive beta chains. All rows with the same CDR3 protein become a single entry with the most common DNA and genes. V and J calls and clone size were set by TCRdb, not the authors. The sample table records roughly 740,000 distinct CDR3 sequences; approximately 16% of these occur just once. The top ten constitute roughly 8% of the sample.

In the germline V gene (reference sequence), CDR1 corresponds to DFQATT and CDR2 to SNEGSKA. The junction shows trimming of 5 bases on V and 5 bases on J, plus 10 bases between the germline ends. The CDR3 sequence holds 11 residues, the cysteine and phenylalanine included. The retained sequence is limited to the CDR3, 33 bases, with the frame set at the first base. Results the study describes overall, beyond this receptor: In validation, the model predicted progression to ophthalmopathy with over 60% sensitivity and approximately 78% specificity, a median of approximately 6.7 months before onset. A model built on a 13 V-J signature distinguished ophthalmopathy from stable hyperthyroidism, reaching around 88% sensitivity and 81.08% specificity in cross-validation and 80%/75% in testing. Most expanded thyroid clonotypes (frequency above 0.001) were also found in blood, which suggests that blood repertoires may mirror thyroid immune responses. Sample size was not statistically predetermined, and blinding of investigators to group allocation was not performed.

Graves' hyperthyroidism was defined as stable when no progression to ophthalmopathy occurred over 18 months of follow-up. Hyperthyroidism patients were newly diagnosed, with disease duration under 2 months, and aged 18 to 65 years. The study excluded patients with uncontrolled infections, other autoimmune diseases, pregnancy or lactation. Diagnoses were established on the basis of clinical symptoms, serum thyroxine and TRAb, thyroid ultrasound, and orbital computed tomography. Ficoll-Paque density gradient centrifugation was used to isolate PBMCs from under 11 ml of fresh peripheral blood. Total RNA was extracted using Trizol reagent, and RNA quality was assessed on an Agilent 2100 Bioanalyzer.

The clonotype was recovered from a man aged 18-30 years with Graves' hyperthyroidism. This receptor chain uses TRBV20-1 and TRBJ2-7; the best D guess is TRBD2, with 6 bases matching. The sequenced sample was blood. The nucleotide sequence reads as follows: TGCAGTGCTTCTAGCGTCGACGAGCAGTACTTC. Its protein product is CSASSVDEQYF.